This T cell receptor beta chain was captured in a study of cytomegalovirus exposure and HLA in healthy donors. The PCR contained 60 Vbeta and 13 Jbeta primers. The assay was immunoSEQ multiplex PCR, and TCRdb's table has in-frame clones only and misses some. The sample has roughly 92,000 clones, 80% seen once. The receptor comes from a woman aged 45 to 65 in good health and CMV-seropositive. Sequences were obtained from PBMCs.

The CDR3 loop reads CASSGGLAGGNEQFF. CDR3 DNA: TGTGCCAGTAGTGGGGGACTAGCGGGGGGAAATGAGCAGTTCTTC. V usage is TRBV19 and J usage is TRBJ2-1; 15 bases align to TRBD2. Germline CDR1 reads LNHDA; CDR2 reads SQIVND (reference sequence). CDR3 length equals 15 residues. V lost 5 bases to trimming and J lost 7 bases; unmatched junction nucleotides: 3.